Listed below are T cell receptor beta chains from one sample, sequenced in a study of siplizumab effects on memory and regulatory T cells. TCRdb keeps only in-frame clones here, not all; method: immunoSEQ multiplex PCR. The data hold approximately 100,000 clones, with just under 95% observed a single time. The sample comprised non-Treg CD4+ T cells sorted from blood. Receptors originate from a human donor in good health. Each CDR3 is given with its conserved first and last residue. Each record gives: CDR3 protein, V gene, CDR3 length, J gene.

CASSQAGGGPEGAFF | TRBV4-3 | 15 | TRBJ1-1
CASSTQGGTGELFF | TRBV19 | 14 | TRBJ2-2
CASSETPEGYGYTF | TRBV6-1 | 14 | TRBJ1-2
CASSFRASLAKNIQYF | TRBV28 | 16 | TRBJ2-4
CASSLRTSGGSGELFF | TRBV5-1 | 16 | TRBJ2-2
CASSLRWKTQYF | TRBV7-2 | 12 | TRBJ2-5
CASSLTSGFNNEQFF | TRBV5-1 | 15 | TRBJ2-1
CSVSQGSGAPLHF | TRBV29-1 | 13 | TRBJ1-6
CASSSGLGGSTDTQYF | TRBV7-2 | 16 | TRBJ2-3
CASSPMGAAATNEKLFF | TRBV18 | 17 | TRBJ1-4
CASSFGNYGYTF | TRBV11-2 | 12 | TRBJ1-2
CASSSYGDGTEAFF | TRBV7-2 | 14 | TRBJ1-1
CASSQGFQAGANVLTF | TRBV4-1 | 16 | TRBJ2-6
CAWRVGIRGNTIYF | TRBV30 | 14 | TRBJ1-3
CASSSPGRNEKLFF | TRBV28 | 14 | TRBJ1-4
CASSQGGEQYF | TRBV6-5 | 11 | TRBJ2-7
CAWSRGAGETQYF | TRBV30 | 13 | TRBJ2-5
CASSPQGVSGYTF | TRBV5-1 | 13 | TRBJ1-2
CASSLQGANYEQYF | TRBV11-2 | 14 | TRBJ2-7
CASSSGGAPRNTIYF | TRBV6-1 | 15 | TRBJ1-3
CASSLGWRGTEAFF | TRBV28 | 14 | TRBJ1-1
CAWSEGFGSGETQYF | TRBV30 | 15 | TRBJ2-5
CASSDLTGNSYEQYF | TRBV6-1 | 15 | TRBJ2-7